A single sample gave rise to the 20 T cell receptor beta chains below, sequenced in a study of T cells in Graves' hyperthyroidism and ophthalmopathy. Researchers took RNA transcripts and amplified the TCR beta CDR3 regions from them. First-round RT-PCR of the TCR CDR3 relied on the HTBI primer set. TCRdb ran MiXCR on the multiplex PCR reads and lists one entry per CDR3 protein. The table shows 600,000 or so distinct CDR3 sequences, with around 14% occurring only once. The sample was blood. The source is a woman between 18 and 29 years old with Graves' ophthalmopathy.

This clonotype was observed many times. This sequence joins TRBV9 and TRBJ2-7; no clear D. V gave up 0 bases and J gave up 0 bases, with 10 bases separating them. This CDR3 region has 15 residues. Germline V gene sequence: CDR1 SGDLS, CDR2 YYNGEE. CDR3 in DNA: TGTGCCAGCAGCGTAGAACCTTATAGCTCCTACGAGCAGTACTTC. This encodes CASSVEPYSSYEQYF.

This clonotype was seen repeatedly, ten times or more. The chain recombines TRBV13 with TRBJ2-7; TRBD1 matches 9 bases. The CDR3 consists of 15 residues. Germline CDR1 reads PRHDT; CDR2 reads FYEKMQ (reference sequence). J was trimmed by 5 bases and V by 1 base; bases with no gene match: 6. The CDR3 DNA is TGTGCCAGCAGCTTAGCCGGGACAGGGTCCCACGAGCAGTACTTC. It is translated as CASSLAGTGSHEQYF. The full variable domain, completed using reference TRBV13 and TRBJ2-7, is AAGVIQSPRHLIKEKRETATLKCYPIPRHDTVYWYQQGPGQDPQFLISFYEKMQSDKGSIPDRFSAQQFSDYHSELNMSSLELGDSALYFCASSLAGTGSHEQYFGPGTRLTVT.

This clonotype appeared a few times. This chain joins TRBV6-1 and TRBJ2-5, with D perhaps matching TRBD1 (6 bases). The CDR3 extends over 16 amino acids. Trimming cost V 7 bases and J 0 bases, with 18 bases left between them. The V gene's germline CDR1 is MNHNS and CDR2 SASEGT. The CDR3 DNA is TGTGCCAGCATGAAAAGGGACACAAAGTACCAAGAGACCCAGTACTTC. Translation: CASMKRDTKYQETQYF.

The J gene is TRBJ1-1, the V gene TRBV4-2, with a possible D match to TRBD1 (5 bases). V was cut by 2 bases and J by 0 bases, with 7 bases left in between. The CDR3 is made up of 14 amino acids. Germline V gene lookup returns CDR1 LGHNA and CDR2 YNFKEQ. For the CDR3, the DNA is TGTGCCAGCAGCCAATGGGGGGTGAACACTGAAGCTTTCTTT. Translated, it gives CASSQWGVNTEAFF.

This clonotype was recorded many times. CDR3 in DNA: TGCAGTGCTAAATGGTCCAGCGGGAGTAGCAATGAGCAGTTCTTC. This translates into CSAKWSSGSSNEQFF. The genes are TRBV20-1 and TRBJ2-1; TRBD2 matches at 8 bases. The CDR3 contains 15 residues. V trimming: 4 bases; J trimming: 6 bases; junction bases outside the gene matches: 11. Germline V gene lookup returns CDR1 DFQATT and CDR2 SNEGSKA (reference sequence).

This chain links TRBV19 with TRBJ2-2; maybe TRBD1 (6 bases). V lost 6 bases to trimming and J lost 4 bases, with 15 bases between them. The CDR3 loop spans 15 amino acids. The germline V gene has CDR1 LNHDA and CDR2 SQIVND (reference sequence). The CDR3 protein is CASRGQNAGTGELFF. CDR3 nucleotides: TGTGCCAGTAGAGGACAGAATGCTGGCACCGGGGAGCTGTTTTTT.

This clonotype was counted only a few times. V usage is TRBV4-3 and J usage is TRBJ2-5, with 7 bases that match TRBD1. The CDR3 is made up of 16 amino acids. Trimming took 1 base from V and 5 from J; bases not matched to a gene: 10. Germline values: CDR1 LGHNA, CDR2 YSLEER. DNA of the CDR3: TGCGCCAGCAGCCAAGGGACAGGCACACTTCGGGAGACCCAGTACTTC. Its translation: CASSQGTGTLRETQYF.

This clonotype was detected many times. The V and J genes are TRBV12-3 or TRBV12-4 and TRBJ2-7; TRBD1 matches 9 bases. CDR3 length equals 14 residues. Trimming cost V 7 bases and J 4 bases; bases outside gene matches: 8. Here the CDR3 reads CASTPGTGFYEQYF. For the CDR3, the DNA is TGTGCCAGCACCCCGGGGACAGGGTTTTACGAGCAGTACTTC.

This clonotype occurred a few times. The chain uses TRBV6-1 and TRBJ1-1; TRBD1 agrees at 7 bases. The CDR3 loop spans 14 amino acids. From germline, CDR1 is MNHNS and CDR2 SASEGT. The ends lost 6 bases at V and 5 bases at J; junction bases unmatched: 9. The CDR3 here is CASSGTGDGTEAFF. The CDR3 coding sequence is TGTGCCAGCAGCGGAACAGGGGACGGGACTGAAGCTTTCTTT.

The chain recombines TRBV4-1 with TRBJ1-3, with TRBD1 matching 9 bases. Trimming removed 1 base from V and 2 bases from J; junction bases left unmatched: 6. This CDR3 comprises 17 residues. In germline, CDR1 is MGHRA, CDR2 YSYEKL. DNA of the CDR3: TGCGCCAGCAGCCAAGGGGACAGGGTCAAGGCTGGAAACACCATATATTTT. Protein sequence: CASSQGDRVKAGNTIYF.

At least ten counts were recorded for this clonotype. CDR3 region: CASSRWGLTGEQYF. The CDR3 DNA reads as TGTGCCAGCAGTCGTTGGGGACTGACGGGCGAGCAGTACTTC. This rearrangement joins TRBV3-1 to TRBJ2-7; D is possibly TRBD2 (6 bases). There are 14 residues in the CDR3. V was cut by 6 bases and J by 6 bases, with 18 bases left in between. Germline-derived CDR1 and CDR2 are LGHDT and YNNKEL (reference sequence).

This clonotype has at least ten counts. This chain uses TRBV9 with TRBJ2-7; 8 bases are shared with TRBD2. The V gene end was trimmed by 6 bases and the J gene end by 0 bases; junction bases not matched to a gene: 8. Germline V gene data show CDR1 as SGDLS and CDR2 as YYNGEE. The CDR3 contains 15 residues. The CDR3 DNA reads TGTGCCAGCACCGCCGGGGGGGCGAGCTCCTACGAGCAGTACTTC. Translated: CASTAGGASSYEQYF.

The genes are TRBV4-1 and TRBJ2-1; a possible D gene is TRBD2 (6 bases). With 3 bases removed from V and 0 bases from J, the gap between germline ends came to 12 bases. Germline lookup yields CDR1 MGHRA and CDR2 YSYEKL. This CDR3 contains 16 residues. The CDR3 coding sequence is TGCGCCAGCAGCCAGAGGTCGGGGGACTCCTACAATGAGCAGTTCTTC. Its translation is CASSQRSGDSYNEQFF.

This clonotype appeared many times. The chain couples TRBV29-1 to TRBJ2-7, with TRBD1 matching over 7 bases. Trimming took 6 bases from V and 6 from J; bases not matched to a gene: 17. In germline, CDR1 is SQVTM, CDR2 ANQGSEA. CDR3 length equals 15 residues. CDR3 loop: CSVIVTGDPPSEQYF. CDR3 nucleotides: TGCAGCGTCATCGTCACAGGGGACCCACCATCCGAGCAGTACTTC.

This clonotype was counted ten times or more. The chain links TRBV7-9 to TRBJ2-7, with 10 bases lining up with TRBD2. J gave up 7 bases and V 2 bases, and 5 bases lay outside the gene matches. This CDR3 comprises 14 residues. CDR1 is SEHNR and CDR2 is FQNEAQ in the germline V gene (reference sequence). CDR3 loop: CASSLLAGAGEQYF. The CDR3 DNA reads TGTGCCAGCAGCTTACTAGCGGGAGCGGGAGAGCAGTACTTC.

The V and J genes are TRBV6-2 or TRBV6-3 and TRBJ2-3, with 10 bases that match TRBD2. Germline V gene sequence: CDR1 MNHEY, CDR2 SVGEGT. This CDR3 has 15 residues. J was trimmed by 2 bases and V by 6 bases; bases with no gene match: 5. DNA for the CDR3: TGTGCCAGCAGATCCCTAGCGGGAGTCACAGATACGCAGTATTTT. Protein: CASRSLAGVTDTQYF.

The table lists this clonotype with many counts. V and J are TRBV11-3 and TRBJ2-1; 11 nucleotides match TRBD1. Trimming at V came to 4 bases and at J to 8 bases, leaving 19 bases not matched to a gene. Germline CDR1 SGHNT, CDR2 YENEEA. This CDR3 spans 19 amino acids. The CDR3 DNA reads TGTGCCAGCAGCTCCGGGACAGGGGGTTTGGGACTAGGATTTGATGAGCAGTTCTTC. This encodes CASSSGTGGLGLGFDEQFF.

This chain joins TRBV20-1 and TRBJ2-3; 7 bases align to TRBD2. In germline, CDR1 is DFQATT, CDR2 SNEGSKA (reference sequence). The junction had 12 bases not matched to a gene; V was cut back by 3 bases and J by 0 bases. This CDR3 comprises 17 residues. CDR3 residues: CSASYFGGRPSTDTQYF. In DNA form, the CDR3 reads TGCAGTGCTAGTTATTTTGGCGGGAGACCCAGCACAGATACGCAGTATTTT.

This clonotype was recorded many times. The chain is built from TRBV12-3 or TRBV12-4 and TRBJ2-5, with D maybe TRBD2 (6 bases). Trimming removed 6 bases from V and 2 bases from J, with 13 bases in between. The CDR3 extends over 14 amino acids. As DNA, the CDR3 is TGTGCCAGCAGCTCGGACTATTTACAAGAGACCCAGTACTTC. This encodes CASSSDYLQETQYF.

This clonotype was seen many times. The rearrangement joins TRBV2 to TRBJ2-3; no clear D gene. Per the germline V gene, CDR1 is SNHLY and CDR2 is FYNNEI. Trimming left V 5 bases short and J 6 bases short, with 15 bases between. The CDR3 length is 14 residues. The CDR3 sequence: CASSPGPTADTQYF. In nucleotides, the CDR3 is TGTGCCAGCAGTCCGGGCCCGACGGCCGATACGCAGTATTTT.